This T cell receptor beta chain is from a study of synovial regulatory T cells in juvenile arthritis. The wider study: A few patients were therapy-naive; five or six received methotrexate alone.

From germline, CDR1 is SQVTM and CDR2 ANQGSEA. CDR3 size: 12 residues. The DNA is not on file. The study's findings and limits: Largely private between patients, iaTreg TCR repertoires showed partial overlap with synovial Teff and blood CPL repertoires.

Comments on this clone: Its antigen is currently unknown.

The assay was immunoSEQ multiplex PCR, and TCRdb's table has in-frame clones only and misses some. The sample has about 10,000 clones, and its top ten clones hold nearly 0.95%. Sequencing was done on a sample of Treg cells from blood. Subset meaning: remaining (HLA-DR-negative) circulating blood Treg cells. The V call is TRBV29-1, the J call TRBJ2-2; TCRdb selects TRBD1, and the lack of DNA leaves this call unchecked. This sequence originates from a donor younger than 30 with juvenile idiopathic arthritis. The CDR3 sequence is CSVLTGGRELFF.